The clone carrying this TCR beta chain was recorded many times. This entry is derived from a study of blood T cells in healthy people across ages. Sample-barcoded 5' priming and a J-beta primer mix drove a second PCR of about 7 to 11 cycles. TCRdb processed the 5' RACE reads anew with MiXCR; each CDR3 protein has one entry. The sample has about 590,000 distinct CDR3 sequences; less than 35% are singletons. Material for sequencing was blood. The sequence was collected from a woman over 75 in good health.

The CDR3 loop is CASSYLPNQPQHF. As DNA, the CDR3 is TGTGCCAGCAGTTACCTCCCTAATCAGCCCCAGCATTTT. This chain joins TRBV6-2 or TRBV6-3 and TRBJ1-5, with D uncertain. V shed 2 bases and J shed 4 bases, with 6 bases lying between them. From germline, CDR1 is MNHEY and CDR2 SVGEGT. The CDR3 extends over 13 amino acids.